The rows below give T cell receptor beta chains drawn from one sample of a study of cytomegalovirus exposure and HLA in healthy donors. Libraries were prepared by immunoSEQ multiplex PCR; TCRdb keeps only in-frame clonotypes and omits some of them. The sample has roughly 200,000 clones, 86% seen once. Sequenced sample: PBMCs. These receptors were collected from a man aged 25-45 years in good health and CMV-seropositive. CDR3s include the opening cysteine and the closing phenylalanine or tryptophan. D genes are given only for firm matches. The size of a clone is reported for some rows only, either as once, few or many, or as a class for expanded clones.

J gene,V gene,clone size,D gene,CDR3 DNA,CDR3 protein
TRBJ2-4,TRBV4-1,-,-,TGCGCCAGCAGCCAAGGTGAGGAGAGAAACATTCAGTACTTC,CASSQGEERNIQYF
TRBJ2-7,TRBV6-1,-,-,TGTGCCAGCACCCTAGGGCGGTTGGGCTCCTACGAGCAGTACTTC,CASTLGRLGSYEQYF
TRBJ1-2,TRBV4-1,once,-,TGCGCCAGCAGCCAAGAACGTACGGGCCACCTTTTCTATGGCTACACCTTC,CASSQERTGHLFYGYTF
TRBJ1-5,TRBV6-1,-,-,TGTGCCAGCACTACCGATCAGCCCCAGCATTTT,CASTTDQPQHF
TRBJ2-1,TRBV5-1,-,TRBD2,TGCGCCAGCAGCGCAGTAGCGGGAGGAGGTAATGAGCAGTTCTTC,CASSAVAGGGNEQFF
TRBJ1-2,TRBV10-3,-,TRBD1,TGTGCCATCATGAAGGAGTCGACAGGGTCATGGAACTATGGCTACACCTTC,CAIMKESTGSWNYGYTF
TRBJ2-7,TRBV18,-,-,TGTGCCAGCTCACCACTGGACACCCTCTACGAGCAGTACTTC,CASSPLDTLYEQYF
TRBJ2-7,TRBV5-1,-,-,TGCGCCAGCAGCTCCAGCTTACTAGTTTCATCGGGTGAGCAGTACTTC,CASSSSLLVSSGEQYF
TRBJ1-4,TRBV11-2,-,-,TGTGCCAGCAGCTTGGCGGGGTGGGAAAAACTGTTTTTT,CASSLAGWEKLFF
TRBJ2-7,TRBV6-1,-,-,TGTGCCAGCAGTGAAGCCGGGGAATTCTGGGGTCGGTCCTACGAGCAGTACTTC,CASSEAGEFWGRSYEQYF
TRBJ1-1,TRBV11-2,few,TRBD1,TGTGCCAGCAGCTACTCCGGGACAGGGTTCACTGAAGCTTTCTTT,CASSYSGTGFTEAFF
TRBJ2-1,TRBV9,-,-,TGTGCCAGCAGCCCCACGGGGACGCCGAACAATGAGCAGTTCTTC,CASSPTGTPNNEQFF
TRBJ1-4,TRBV6-5,once,-,TGTGCCAGCAGTTACTCGAAGACCGCTACTAATGAAAAACTGTTTTTT,CASSYSKTATNEKLFF
TRBJ2-7,TRBV7-9,-,-,TGTGCCAGCAGCCGGGGACAAGAGGTCTCCTACGAGCAGTACTTC,CASSRGQEVSYEQYF